This is a list of T cell receptor beta chains from one sample in a study of control samples from healthy donors and cancer patients. Assay used: immunoSEQ multiplex PCR; TCRdb lists only in-frame clones, some missing. The table has about 130,000 clones, around 90% seen once. Sequenced sample: blood. Receptor source: a man between 18 and 35 years old in good health. Each CDR3 is given with its conserved first and last residue. The D gene is left open where the match is weak. Size tells how often a clone was seen (once, few, many) or the class of an expanded clone, and some rows leave it out.

J | V | D | size | DNA | CDR3
TRBJ2-1 | TRBV27 | TRBD2 | - | TGTGCCAGCAGACCAACTGCGGGGGGCAGAACCTACAATGAGCAGTTCTTC | CASRPTAGGRTYNEQFF
TRBJ2-3 | TRBV6-2/TRBV6-3 | TRBD2 | once | TGTGCCAGCAGCGCTACCCGGACTAGCGGGAGCCCGGATACGCAGTATTTT | CASSATRTSGSPDTQYF
TRBJ2-5 | TRBV30 | - | - | TGTGCCTGGACGGGGAGTAGCGGAGCCTCCTACCAAGAGACCCAGTACTTC | CAWTGSSGASYQETQYF
TRBJ2-1 | TRBV15 | - | - | TGTGCCACCAGCACCCCAGGGAATGTGCCCGATGAGCAGTTCTTC | CATSTPGNVPDEQFF
TRBJ1-5 | TRBV5-1 | - | - | TGCGCCAGCAGCTTGGATGGTCAGCCCCAGCATTTT | CASSLDGQPQHF
TRBJ2-5 | TRBV24-1 | - | - | TGTGCCACCAGTGACAAAGAGACCCAGTACTTC | CATSDKETQYF
TRBJ2-1 | TRBV19 | TRBD1 | - | TGTGCCAGTAGTACCCGGGACAGGGGCCACAATGAGCAGTTCTTC | CASSTRDRGHNEQFF
TRBJ1-1 | TRBV5-6 | - | - | TGTGCCAGCAGCTTGGGAGGTTCAAACAAAGCTTTCTTT | CASSLGGSNKAFF
TRBJ1-5 | TRBV2 | - | - | TGTGCCAGCAGTGACGACCATCAGCCCCAGCATTTT | CASSDDHQPQHF
TRBJ1-2 | TRBV29-1 | - | - | TGCAGCGTTGAAGAAGGGGGCTACACCTTC | CSVEEGGYTF
TRBJ1-6 | TRBV5-5 | - | - | TGTGCCAGCAGCTATCTAGAGACCGTTTACTATAATTCACCCCTCCACTTT | CASSYLETVYYNSPLHF
TRBJ2-1 | TRBV7-9 | - | - | TGTGCCAGCACCAAAAATGAGCAGTTCTTC | CASTKNEQFF
TRBJ1-1 | TRBV12-3/TRBV12-4 | - | - | TGTGCCAGCAGTTTACTGGAGAACACTGAAGCTTTCTTT | CASSLLENTEAFF
TRBJ1-3 | TRBV30 | - | - | TGTGCCTGGAGTCTCACGCGGGTTTTCTCTGGAAACACCATATATTTT | CAWSLTRVFSGNTIYF
TRBJ1-2 | TRBV5-8 | TRBD1 | - | TGTGCCAGCAGCTTGTGGTCAGGGGGTGAGGATGGCTACACCTTC | CASSLWSGGEDGYTF
TRBJ2-5 | TRBV7-9 | - | - | TGTGCCAGCAGGTCAGGGGTGGAAGAGACCCAGTACTTC | CASRSGVEETQYF
TRBJ2-1 | TRBV6-5 | - | - | TGTGCCAGCAGACCAGGGCCTTTCAATGAGCAGTTCTTC | CASRPGPFNEQFF
TRBJ2-5 | TRBV3-1/TRBV3-2 | TRBD2 | once | TGTGCCAGCAGCCCTACCGGGACTAGGGAAAAAGAGACCCAGTACTTC | CASSPTGTREKETQYF
TRBJ2-2 | TRBV9 | - | - | TGTGCCAGCAGCTCCCTGTTTGGCACCGGGGAGCTGTTTTTT | CASSSLFGTGELFF
TRBJ2-5 | TRBV3-1/TRBV3-2 | - | - | TGTGCCAGCAGCCCACCTCGGGAGACCCAGTACTTC | CASSPPRETQYF